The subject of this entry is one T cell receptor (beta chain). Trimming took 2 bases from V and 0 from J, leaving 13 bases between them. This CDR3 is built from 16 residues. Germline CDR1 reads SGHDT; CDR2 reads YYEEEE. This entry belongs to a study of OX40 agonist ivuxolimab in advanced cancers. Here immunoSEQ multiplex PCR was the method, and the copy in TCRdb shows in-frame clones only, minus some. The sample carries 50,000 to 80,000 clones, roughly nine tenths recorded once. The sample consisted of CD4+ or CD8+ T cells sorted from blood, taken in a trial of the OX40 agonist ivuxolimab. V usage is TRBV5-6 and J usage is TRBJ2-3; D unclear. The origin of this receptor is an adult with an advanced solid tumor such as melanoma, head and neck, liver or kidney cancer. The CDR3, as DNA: TGTGCCAGCAGCTTACTCCAACAGTATAGCACAGATACGCAGTATTTT. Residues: CASSLLQQYSTDTQYF.